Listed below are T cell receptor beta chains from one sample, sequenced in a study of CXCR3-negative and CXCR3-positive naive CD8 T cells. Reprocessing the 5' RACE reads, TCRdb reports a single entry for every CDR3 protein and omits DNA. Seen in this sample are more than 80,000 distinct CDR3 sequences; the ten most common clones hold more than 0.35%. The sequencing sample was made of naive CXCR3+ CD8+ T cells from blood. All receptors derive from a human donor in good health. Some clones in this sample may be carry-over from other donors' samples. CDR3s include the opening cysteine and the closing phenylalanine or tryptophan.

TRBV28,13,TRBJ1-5,CASSLTGPGPQHF
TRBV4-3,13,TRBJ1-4,CASSQVVREKLFF
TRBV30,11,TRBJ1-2,CAWSGNGGYTF
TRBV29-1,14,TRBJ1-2,CSVEGPGARIGYTF
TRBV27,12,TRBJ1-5,CASSFRGQPQHF
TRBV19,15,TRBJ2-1,CASSWAGAENNEQFF
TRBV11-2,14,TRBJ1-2,CASSLDPYDYGYTF
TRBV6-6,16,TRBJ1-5,CASSESGDYSNQPQHF
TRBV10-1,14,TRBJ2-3,CASSEETYTDTQYF
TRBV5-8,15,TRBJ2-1,CASSLQESSYNEQFF
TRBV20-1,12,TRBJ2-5,CSASPNAETQYF
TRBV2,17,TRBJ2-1,CASSDVAGEVSYNEQFF
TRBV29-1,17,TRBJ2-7,CSVELPGLAARAYEQYF
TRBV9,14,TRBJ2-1,CASSVSGNYNEQFF
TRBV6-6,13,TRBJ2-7,CASSYSNSYEQYF
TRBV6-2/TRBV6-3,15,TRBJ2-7,CASSYSSGGIYEQYF
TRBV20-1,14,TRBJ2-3,CSADGPGPEDTQYF
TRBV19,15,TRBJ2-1,CASSSSVPVHNEQFF
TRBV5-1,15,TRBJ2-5,CASSLIPEGQETQYF
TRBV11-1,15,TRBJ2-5,CASSLLRGRQETQYF
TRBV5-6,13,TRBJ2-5,CASSLDWSGTQYF
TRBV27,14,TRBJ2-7,CASRGLAGSYEQYF
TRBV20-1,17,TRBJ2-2,CSAEVAGGDTNTGELFF
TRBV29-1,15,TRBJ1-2,CSVESWGEANYGYTF
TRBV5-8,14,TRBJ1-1,CASSHDWVGTEAFF
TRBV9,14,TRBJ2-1,CASSDRQEGDEQFF
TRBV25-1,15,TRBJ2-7,CASSDGRHLRDEQYF
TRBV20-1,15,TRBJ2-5,CSARTDRRVQETQYF
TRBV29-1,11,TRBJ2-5,CSGEYQETQYF
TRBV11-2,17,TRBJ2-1,CASSAPGLAGYDNEQFF
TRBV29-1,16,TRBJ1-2,CSVDRTGGEAIRGYTF
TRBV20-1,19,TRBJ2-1,CSARDLSGRFGSSYNEQFF
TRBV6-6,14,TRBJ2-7,CASSYLAGAPEQYF
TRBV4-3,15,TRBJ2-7,CASSPAFAGSYEQYF
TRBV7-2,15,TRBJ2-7,CASSPWTGSLYEQYF
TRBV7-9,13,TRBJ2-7,CADSGRAAYEQYF
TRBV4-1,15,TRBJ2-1,CASSADPRTYNEQFF
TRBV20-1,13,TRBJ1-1,CSARDQGVTEAFF
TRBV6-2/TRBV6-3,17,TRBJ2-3,CASSYSQRGGPIDTQYF
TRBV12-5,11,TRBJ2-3,CASGPTDTQYF
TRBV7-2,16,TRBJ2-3,CASSPLAGGSTDTQYF
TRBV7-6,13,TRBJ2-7,CASSLGRFYEQYF
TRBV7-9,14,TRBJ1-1,CASRSGLSNTEAFF
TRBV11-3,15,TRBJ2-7,CASSSGMVRSYEQYF
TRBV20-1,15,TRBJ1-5,CSARSGRLINQPQHF
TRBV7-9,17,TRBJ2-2,CASSLALGMIDSGELFF
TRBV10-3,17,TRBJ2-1,CAISEGSPSGVENEQFF
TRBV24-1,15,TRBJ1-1,CATSDHTGGNTEAFF
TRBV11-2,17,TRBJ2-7,CASSLIPGLAASYEQYF
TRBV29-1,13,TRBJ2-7,CSGLTGDSYEQYF
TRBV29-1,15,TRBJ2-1,CSVEGTSDTYNEQFF
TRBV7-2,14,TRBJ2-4,CASSEYSPRQLQYF
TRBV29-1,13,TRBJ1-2,CSVEGGAFYGYTF